The 9 T cell receptor beta chains reported below all come from one sample, sequenced in a study of T cell responses to AZD1222 COVID-19 vaccine. Here immunoSEQ multiplex PCR was the method, and the copy in TCRdb shows in-frame clones only, minus some. The repertoire includes 140,000 or so clones, more than 75% of them detected once, and approximately 2% sits in the top ten. The sample was peripheral blood, taken 28 days after the second AZD1222 dose. The receptors stem from an adult who received the AZD1222 COVID-19 vaccine.

This clone was observed a single time. CDR3 sequence: CASSLDRGFGNTIYF. Here the CDR3 DNA reads TGTGCCAGCAGCCTGGACAGGGGGTTTGGAAACACCATATATTTT. The rearrangement joins TRBV2 to TRBJ1-3; TRBD1 matches 10 bases. This CDR3 has 15 amino acids. Germline V gene lookup returns CDR1 SNHLY and CDR2 FYNNEI. The V gene end was trimmed by 6 bases and the J gene end by 3 bases; junction bases not matched to a gene: 5.

The chain employs TRBV2 and TRBJ1-4; a weak D match, TRBD1 (6 bases). Germline V CDR1 and CDR2: SNHLY, FYNNEI. This CDR3 comprises 15 residues. V lost 3 bases and J lost 7, with 15 bases in between. CDR3 protein: CASSDMTGGTEKLFF. The CDR3 DNA is TGTGCCAGCAGTGATATGACAGGAGGTACTGAAAAACTGTTTTTT.

This clone was seen only once. DNA of the CDR3: TGTGCCAGCAGTTACTCTGCGGGTTATGAAAACACCATATATTTT. As protein: CASSYSAGYENTIYF. The V gene is TRBV6-5, the J gene TRBJ1-3; D is ambiguous. The CDR3 contains 15 residues. CDR1 and CDR2 (germline): MNHEY, SVGAGI. V lost 0 bases and J 6 bases, leaving 12 bases between the germline ends.

The chain recombines TRBV10-2 with TRBJ2-7; unclear D gene. Per germline, CDR1 WSHSY and CDR2 SAAADI. The CDR3 totals 12 residues. The ends were cut back, 4 bases at V and 0 bases at J, with 4 bases in the middle. The CDR3 here is CASSGPSYEQYF. The CDR3 nucleotides are TGCGCCAGCAGTGGACCCTCCTACGAGCAGTACTTC.

This chain joins TRBV10-3 and TRBJ1-2, with TRBD1 matching 7 bases. Germline-derived CDR1 and CDR2 are ENHRY and SYGVKD. The CDR3 runs 15 residues. Trimming took 7 bases from V and 4 from J; bases not matched to a gene: 12. CDR3 sequence: CAIKPQGRVGYGYTF. The DNA of the CDR3 is TGTGCCATCAAACCACAGGGGAGGGTAGGCTATGGCTACACCTTC.

The rearrangement links TRBV15 to TRBJ2-3; D ambiguous. The V end was cut by 1 base, the J end by 4 bases, with 15 bases between. This CDR3 comprises 16 residues. Germline V CDR1 and CDR2: LNHNV, YYDKDF (reference sequence). For the CDR3, the DNA is TGTGCCACCAGCAGAGTCCGGGCCCTGGTGGCAGATACGCAGTATTTT. This sequence encodes CATSRVRALVADTQYF.

The chain uses TRBV18 and TRBJ2-5, with TRBD2 identical over 12 bases. CDR3 length equals 17 residues. With 2 bases clipped from V and 5 bases from J, the junction kept 9 bases outside the gene matches. The germline CDR1 and CDR2 sequences are KGHSH and LQKENI. CDR3 nucleotides: TGTGCCAGCTCACCAGGTCTAGCGGGAGGGCCGCGGGAGACCCAGTACTTC. Its protein product is CASSPGLAGGPRETQYF.

The chain combines TRBV21-1 with TRBJ2-3; TRBD2 is taken as the D call from the table, unchecked against the DNA. TRBV21-1 counts as a pseudogene. The CDR3 runs to 18 residues. CDR3 sequence reads: CASSKVRVSGGLTDTQYF. The CDR3 bases are TGTGCCAGCAGCAAAGTGAGGGTTAGCGGGGGCCTAACAGATACGCAGTATTTT.

The genes are TRBV5-1 and TRBJ1-5, with 7 bases aligning to TRBD1. The CDR3 has 17 amino acids. Germline loops: CDR1 SGHRS, CDR2 YFSETQ. V shed 4 bases, J shed 3 bases, and the junction held 13 bases outside the gene matches. The CDR3 spells CASSPKKGTDLNQPQHF. CDR3 DNA sequence: TGCGCCAGCAGCCCAAAAAAAGGGACAGACCTCAATCAGCCCCAGCATTTT.